The rows below give T cell receptor beta chains drawn from one sample of a study of T-cell reconstitution after alpha-beta-depleted transplantation in children. TCRdb called the PCR reads again in MiXCR, with one record for every CDR3 protein. The data show 500,000 to 600,000 distinct CDR3 sequences, more than 20% seen once. The material was PBMCs, obtained before TCRalphabeta/CD19-depleted stem cell transplant. All receptors come from a boy less than two years old with Wiskott-Aldrich syndrome, due to receive a stem cell transplant. The CDR3 runs from the conserved cysteine through the conserved F or W. D genes are given only for firm matches. For some rows the clone size is stated as once, few or many, or as a class when expanded; others skip it.

j_gene | d_gene | abundance | v_gene | len | CDR3aa | CDR3nt
TRBJ2-3 | - | few | TRBV6-5 | 18 | CASSYSTGIGWRTDTQYF | TGTGCCAGCAGTTACTCGACGGGAATTGGCTGGCGCACAGATACGCAGTATTTT
TRBJ2-1 | - | - | TRBV20-1 | 14 | CSARRTGLINEQFF | TGCAGTGCTAGGAGGACGGGATTAATCAATGAGCAGTTCTTC
TRBJ2-3 | TRBD1 | - | TRBV7-2 | 15 | CASSGRTGWADTQYF | TGTGCCAGCAGCGGCCGGACAGGGTGGGCAGATACGCAGTATTTT
TRBJ1-1 | TRBD1 | few | TRBV20-1 | 14 | CSAMTGTGRTEAFF | TGCAGTGCTATGACCGGGACAGGGCGTACTGAAGCTTTCTTT
TRBJ2-7 | - | - | TRBV20-1 | 13 | CSARGLVGYEQYF | TGCAGTGCTAGAGGACTAGTTGGGTACGAGCAGTACTTC
TRBJ1-6 | TRBD1 | - | TRBV5-1 | 22 | CASSLRQLIQDRDNTPSSPLHF | TGCGCCAGCAGCTTGAGACAGCTAATCCAGGACAGGGACAATACGCCGAGCTCACCCCTCCACTTT
TRBJ2-5 | - | - | TRBV12-3/TRBV12-4 | 15 | CASSSPRDDKETQYF | TGTGCCAGCAGTTCCCCCCGGGACGATAAAGAGACCCAGTACTTC
TRBJ2-5 | TRBD1 | few | TRBV5-5 | 17 | CASSLAPGQLPQETQYF | TGTGCCAGCAGCTTGGCCCCGGGACAGCTCCCCCAAGAGACCCAGTACTTC
TRBJ2-5 | - | few | TRBV5-1 | 17 | CASSQPPQGLGQETQYF | TGCGCCAGCAGCCAACCACCCCAGGGGTTGGGGCAAGAGACCCAGTACTTC
TRBJ2-7 | - | - | TRBV21-1 | 12 | CASRGVPYEQYF | TGTGCCAGCAGAGGGGTACCCTACGAGCAGTACTTC
TRBJ2-2 | TRBD2 | few | TRBV29-1 | 16 | CSVEFLAGVGTGELFF | TGCAGCGTTGAGTTCCTAGCGGGAGTTGGCACCGGGGAGCTGTTTTTT
TRBJ2-3 | - | - | TRBV19 | 14 | CASKSWQSTDTQYF | TGTGCCAGCAAGTCATGGCAGAGCACAGATACGCAGTATTTT
TRBJ1-2 | TRBD1 | - | TRBV5-5 | 15 | CASSSRRDSPYGYTF | TGTGCCAGCAGCTCGAGACGGGACAGCCCGTATGGCTACACCTTC
TRBJ2-2 | TRBD2 | - | TRBV12-3/TRBV12-4 | 20 | CASSPRPGLAGWANTGELFF | TGTGCCAGCAGTCCAAGACCGGGACTAGCGGGTTGGGCGAACACCGGGGAGCTGTTTTTT